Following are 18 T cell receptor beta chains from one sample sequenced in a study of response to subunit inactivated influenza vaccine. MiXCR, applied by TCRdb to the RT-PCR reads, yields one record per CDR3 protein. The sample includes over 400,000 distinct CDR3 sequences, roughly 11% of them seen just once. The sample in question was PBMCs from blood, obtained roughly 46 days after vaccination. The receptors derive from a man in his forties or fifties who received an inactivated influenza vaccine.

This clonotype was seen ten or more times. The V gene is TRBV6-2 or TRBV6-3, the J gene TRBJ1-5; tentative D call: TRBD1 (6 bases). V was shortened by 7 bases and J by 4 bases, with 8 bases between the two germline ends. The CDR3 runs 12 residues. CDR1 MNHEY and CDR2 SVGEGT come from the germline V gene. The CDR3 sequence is CASKQGNQPQHF. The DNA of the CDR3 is TGTGCCAGCAAGCAGGGGAATCAGCCCCAGCATTTT.

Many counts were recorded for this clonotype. This CDR3 is CASSAGGYGYTF. In DNA form, the CDR3 reads TGTGCCAGCAGCGCCGGGGGCTATGGCTACACCTTC. The chain links TRBV9 to TRBJ1-2; tentatively, D is TRBD1 (5 bases). V was cut by 3 bases and J by 4 bases, with 7 bases left in between. The germline V gene encodes CDR1 SGDLS and CDR2 YYNGEE. This CDR3 comprises 12 residues. Looking up the rest from reference TRBV9 and TRBJ1-2 gives the full variable domain: DSGVTQTPKHLITATGQRVTLRCSPRSGDLSVYWYQQSLDQGLQFLIQYYNGEERAKGNILERFSAQQFPDLHSELNLSSLELGDSALYFCASSAGGYGYTFGSGTRLTVV.

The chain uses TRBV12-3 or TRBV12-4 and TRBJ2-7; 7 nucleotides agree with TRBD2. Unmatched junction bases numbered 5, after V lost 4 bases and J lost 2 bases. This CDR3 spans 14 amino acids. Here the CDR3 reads CASSSPGRAYEQYF. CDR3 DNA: TGTGCCAGCAGTTCTCCGGGGAGGGCCTACGAGCAGTACTTC.

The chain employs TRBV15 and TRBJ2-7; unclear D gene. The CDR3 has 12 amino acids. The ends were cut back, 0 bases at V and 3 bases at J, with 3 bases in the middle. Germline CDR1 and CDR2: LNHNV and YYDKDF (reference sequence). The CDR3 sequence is CATSREDYEQYF. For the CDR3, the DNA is TGTGCCACCAGCAGAGAAGACTACGAGCAGTACTTC. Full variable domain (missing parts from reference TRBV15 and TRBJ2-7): DAMVIQNPRYQVTQFGKPVTLSCSQTLNHNVMYWYQQKSSQAPKLLFHYYDKDFNNEADTPDNFQSRRPNTSFCFLDIRSPGLGDTAMYLCATSREDYEQYFGPGTRLTVT.

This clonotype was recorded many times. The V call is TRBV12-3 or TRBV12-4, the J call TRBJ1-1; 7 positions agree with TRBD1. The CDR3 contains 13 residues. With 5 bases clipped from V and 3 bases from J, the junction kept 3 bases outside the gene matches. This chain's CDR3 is CASSPDRDTEAFF. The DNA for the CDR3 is TGTGCCAGCAGTCCCGACAGGGACACTGAAGCTTTCTTT.

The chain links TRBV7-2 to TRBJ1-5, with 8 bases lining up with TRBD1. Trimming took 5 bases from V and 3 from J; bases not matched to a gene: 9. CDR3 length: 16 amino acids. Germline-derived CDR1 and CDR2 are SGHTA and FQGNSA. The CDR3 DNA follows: TGTGCCAGCAGCATGTCCGGGACAGGAGCCAATCAGCCCCAGCATTTT. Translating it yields CASSMSGTGANQPQHF.

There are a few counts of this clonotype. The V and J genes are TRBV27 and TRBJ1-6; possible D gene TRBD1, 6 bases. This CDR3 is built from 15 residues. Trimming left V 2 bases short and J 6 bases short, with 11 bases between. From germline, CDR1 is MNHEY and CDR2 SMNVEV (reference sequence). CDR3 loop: CASSLGRGGNSPLHF. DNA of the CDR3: TGTGCCAGCAGTTTAGGCAGGGGTGGTAATTCACCCCTCCACTTT.

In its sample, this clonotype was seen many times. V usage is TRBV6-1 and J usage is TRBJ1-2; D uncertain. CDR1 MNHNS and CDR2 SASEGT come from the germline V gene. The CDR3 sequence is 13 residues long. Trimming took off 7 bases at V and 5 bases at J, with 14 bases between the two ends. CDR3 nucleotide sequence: TGTGCCAGCACCCCCAGCATTGGTTATGGCTACACCTTC. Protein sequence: CASTPSIGYGYTF.

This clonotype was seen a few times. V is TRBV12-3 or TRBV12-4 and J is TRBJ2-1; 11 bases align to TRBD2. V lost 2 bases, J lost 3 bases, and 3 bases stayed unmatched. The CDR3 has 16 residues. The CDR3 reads CASSLRLAGNYNEQFF. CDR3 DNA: TGTGCCAGCAGTTTAAGACTAGCGGGAAACTACAATGAGCAGTTCTTC.

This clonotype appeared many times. CDR3 loop: CSARAGGGGSYEQYF. In DNA, the CDR3 is TGCAGTGCTAGAGCCGGAGGCGGAGGCTCCTACGAGCAGTACTTC. The V gene is TRBV20-1, the J gene TRBJ2-7, with a weak D call TRBD2 (5 bases). The V end lost 1 base, the J end lost 0 bases, and 13 bases lay between the germline ends. This CDR3 region has 15 residues. The germline V gene encodes CDR1 DFQATT and CDR2 SNEGSKA (reference sequence).

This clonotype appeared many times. CDR3 protein: CSASRWEGRHEQFF. In DNA, the CDR3 is TGCAGTGCTAGTAGGTGGGAGGGCCGCCATGAGCAGTTCTTC. The rearrangement uses TRBV20-1 and TRBJ2-1, with 7 nucleotides matching TRBD2. Trimming at V came to 3 bases and at J to 8 bases, leaving 10 bases not matched to a gene. Germline CDR1 reads DFQATT; CDR2 reads SNEGSKA (reference sequence). The CDR3 has 14 amino acids.

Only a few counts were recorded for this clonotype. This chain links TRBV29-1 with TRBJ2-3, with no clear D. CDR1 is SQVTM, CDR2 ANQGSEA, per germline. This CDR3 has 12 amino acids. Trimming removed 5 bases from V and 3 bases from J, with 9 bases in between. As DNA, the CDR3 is TGCAGCGTTAAACATACTACAGATACGCAGTATTTT. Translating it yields CSVKHTTDTQYF.

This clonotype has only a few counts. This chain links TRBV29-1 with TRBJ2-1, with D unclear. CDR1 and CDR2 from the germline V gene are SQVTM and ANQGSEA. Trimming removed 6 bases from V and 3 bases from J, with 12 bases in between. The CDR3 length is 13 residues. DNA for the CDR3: TGCAGCGTATTTCAGGTATTCTACAATGAGCAGTTCTTC. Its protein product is CSVFQVFYNEQFF.

CDR3 sequence: CASSQGVRGGQPQHF. DNA for the CDR3: TGCGCCAGCAGCCAAGGGGTAAGGGGTGGTCAGCCCCAGCATTTT. V gene TRBV4-3 combines with J gene TRBJ1-5; weak D call: TRBD1 (5 bases). This CDR3 comprises 15 residues. Germline assignment: CDR1 LGHNA and CDR2 YSLEER. Trimming removed 1 base from V and 6 bases from J, with 13 bases in between.

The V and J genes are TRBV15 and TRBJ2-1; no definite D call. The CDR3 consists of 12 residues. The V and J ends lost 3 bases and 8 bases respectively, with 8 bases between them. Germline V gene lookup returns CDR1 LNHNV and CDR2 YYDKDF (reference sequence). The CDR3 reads CATSRLYDEQFF. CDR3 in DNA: TGTGCCACCAGCAGGCTGTACGATGAGCAGTTCTTC.

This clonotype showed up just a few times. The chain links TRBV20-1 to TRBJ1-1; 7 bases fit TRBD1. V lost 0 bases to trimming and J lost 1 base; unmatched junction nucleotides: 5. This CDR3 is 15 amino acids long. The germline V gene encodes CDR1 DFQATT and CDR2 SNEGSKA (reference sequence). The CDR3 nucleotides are TGCAGTGCTAGAGATTTTGGGACAGAGAACACTGAAGCTTTCTTT. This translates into CSARDFGTENTEAFF.

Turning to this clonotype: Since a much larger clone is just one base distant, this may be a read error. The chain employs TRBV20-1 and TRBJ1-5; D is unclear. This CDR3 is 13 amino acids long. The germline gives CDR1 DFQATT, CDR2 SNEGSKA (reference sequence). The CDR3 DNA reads TGCAGTGCTAGCCAAGATAGCAATCAGCCCCAGCTTTTT. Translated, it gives CSASQDSNQPQLF.

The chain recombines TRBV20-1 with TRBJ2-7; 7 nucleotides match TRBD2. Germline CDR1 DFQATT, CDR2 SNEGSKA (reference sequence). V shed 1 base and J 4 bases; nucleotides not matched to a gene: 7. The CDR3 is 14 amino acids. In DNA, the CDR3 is TGCAGTGCTAGAGGTCCCTCGGGGGGATACGAGCAGTACTTC. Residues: CSARGPSGGYEQYF.